This TCR beta chain was retrieved from a study of T-cell reconstitution after alpha-beta-depleted transplantation in children (dated by TCRdb to 2016 to 2017). A note on the overall study: The study quantitatively tracked T-cell immune reconstitution after TCRalphabeta/CD19-depleted allogeneic hematopoietic cell transplantation in children using TCR repertoire profiling.

Concerning this clonotype: No cognate antigen has been identified for it. No base quality values were provided; no much bigger clone lies one nucleotide off.

V and J are truncated by 4 bases and 8 bases respectively, leaving an intervening sequence of 13 bases. From a lookup of the germline V gene, CDR1 and CDR2 are SGDLS and YYNGEE. Counted from cysteine to phenylalanine, this CDR3 has 13 amino acids. Here the CDR3 DNA is all that survives: 39 bases in frame from base 1. Library method: PCR. The sequencer listed for this sample is Illumina HiSeq 2500. Molecular barcoding was employed in the preparation of TCR libraries, with unique molecular identifiers being used to normalize TCRbeta repertoire quantification. The raw public data were reprocessed by TCRdb itself: fastp quality trimming at Q25, MiXCR clonotype calling, in-frame beta chains only. A single entry per CDR3 protein holds the most common genes and DNA from its merged rows. The sample contains a few hundred thousand distinct CDR3 sequences, about 12% of them found a single time. The top ten constitute approximately 5.4% of the sample.

The TCR comes from a human donor who donated a stem cell graft to a child with combined immunodeficiency. The specimen was PBMCs from the stem cell graft donor, collected from the stem cell graft. The sequence is built from TRBV9 and TRBJ2-4; perhaps TRBD1 is the D gene, with 6 bases matching. The CDR3 reads as follows: CASSKITGYIQYF. The DNA is as follows: TGTGCCAGCAGCAAGATTACAGGGTACATTCAGTACTTC.